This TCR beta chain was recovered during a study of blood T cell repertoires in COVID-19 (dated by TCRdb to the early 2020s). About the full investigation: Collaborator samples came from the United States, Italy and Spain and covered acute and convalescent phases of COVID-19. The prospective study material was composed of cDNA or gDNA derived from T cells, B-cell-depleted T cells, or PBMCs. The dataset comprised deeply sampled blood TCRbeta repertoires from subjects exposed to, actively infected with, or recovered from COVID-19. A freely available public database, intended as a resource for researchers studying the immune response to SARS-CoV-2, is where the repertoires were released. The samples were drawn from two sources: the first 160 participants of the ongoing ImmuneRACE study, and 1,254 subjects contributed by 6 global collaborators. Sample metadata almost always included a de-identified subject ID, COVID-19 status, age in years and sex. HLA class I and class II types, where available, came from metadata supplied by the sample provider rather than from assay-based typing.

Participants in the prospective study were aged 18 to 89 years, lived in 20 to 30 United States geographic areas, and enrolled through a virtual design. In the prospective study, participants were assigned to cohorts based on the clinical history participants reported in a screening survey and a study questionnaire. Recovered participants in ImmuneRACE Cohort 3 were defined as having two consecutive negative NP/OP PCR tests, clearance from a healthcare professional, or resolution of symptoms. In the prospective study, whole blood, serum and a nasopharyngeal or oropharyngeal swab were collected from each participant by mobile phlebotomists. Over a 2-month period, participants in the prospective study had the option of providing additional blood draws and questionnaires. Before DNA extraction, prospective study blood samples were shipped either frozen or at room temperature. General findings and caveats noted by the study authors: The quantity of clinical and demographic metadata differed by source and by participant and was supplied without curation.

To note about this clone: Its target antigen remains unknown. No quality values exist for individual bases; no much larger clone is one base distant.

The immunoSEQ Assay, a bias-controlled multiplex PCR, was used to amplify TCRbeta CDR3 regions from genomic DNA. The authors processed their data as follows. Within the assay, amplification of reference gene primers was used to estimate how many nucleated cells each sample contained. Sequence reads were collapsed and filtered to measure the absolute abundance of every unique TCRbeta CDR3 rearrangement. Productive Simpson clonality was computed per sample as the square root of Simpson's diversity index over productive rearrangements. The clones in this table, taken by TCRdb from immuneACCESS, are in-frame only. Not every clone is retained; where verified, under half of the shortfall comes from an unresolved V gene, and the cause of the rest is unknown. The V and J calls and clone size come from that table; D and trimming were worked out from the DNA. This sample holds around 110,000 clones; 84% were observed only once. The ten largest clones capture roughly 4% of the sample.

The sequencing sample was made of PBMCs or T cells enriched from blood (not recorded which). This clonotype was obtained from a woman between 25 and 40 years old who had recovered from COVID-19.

The CDR3 region has the sequence CASSVASDTEAFF. Read as DNA, the sequence is TGTGCCAGCAGCGTAGCCTCGGACACTGAAGCTTTCTTT. The rearrangement joined TRBV9 to TRBJ1-1; the D gene identity is not certain. V was cut back by 0 bases and J by 3 bases, leaving a gap of 6 bases between them. The CDR3 covers 13 residues, taking in both the cysteine and the phenylalanine. Only the CDR3 part of the read is kept: 39 bases, read in frame from the first base. CDR1 and CDR2, per the germline V gene, are SGDLS and YYNGEE.